The sequence of this T cell receptor beta chain was determined in a study of T cells in Graves' hyperthyroidism and ophthalmopathy. RNA transcripts yielded amplified TCR beta CDR3 regions. First-round RT-PCR with HTBI primers amplified the TCR CDR3 region. TCRdb fed the multiplex PCR reads into MiXCR, producing one record per CDR3 protein. The data show about 510,000 distinct CDR3 sequences, with around 50% seen just once and about two fifths held by the top ten. Notes on the study in general: Median prediction lead before ophthalmopathy onset was 5 to 7 months with the model.

Uncontrolled infection, other autoimmune disease, pregnancy and lactation each barred patients from inclusion. Together with thyroid ultrasound, orbital computed tomography, serum thyroxine and TRAb, clinical symptoms were used for diagnoses. This clonotype has just a few counts. The antigen is unknown. CDR3 length equals 14 residues. CDR1 is ENHRY and CDR2 is SYGVKD in the germline V gene. Trimming pared 5 bases from V and 4 bases from J, leaving 14 bases between. The sequence derives from an adult woman with Graves' disease, either hyperthyroidism or ophthalmopathy (not recorded which). The chain recombines TRBV10-3 with TRBJ1-1; D remains ambiguous. Sequencing was performed on peripheral blood or thyroid tissue (not recorded which). This CDR3 reads CAISRTEEGTEAFF. The CDR3 DNA reads TGTGCCATCAGTCGGACCGAAGAAGGCACTGAAGCTTTCTTT.